This T cell receptor beta chain emerged from a study of cytomegalovirus exposure and HLA in healthy donors. Study-wide background: Roughly 86 million unique TCRs from HLA-typed donors made up an early data release. Regarding the study as a whole: Three CMV-associated chains were confirmed in vitro to be specific for CMV antigens. Later analysis identified several of the most significant clusters that appeared linked to common viral pathogens.

Comment on this clone: Its specificity is not known.

Trimming cost V 7 bases and J 0 bases; bases outside gene matches: 6. The length of the CDR3 is 14 residues. Germline V gene sequence: CDR1 LNHDA, CDR2 SQIVND (reference sequence). PCR amplification relied on 60 Vbeta primers (plus 13 Jbeta primers). The data were produced by immunoSEQ multiplex PCR, yet TCRdb's version contains in-frame clones alone and is incomplete. The sample contains about 160,000 clones, 65% to 85% of which appear only once. The J gene is TRBJ2-7, the V gene TRBV19, with TRBD1 matching 7 bases. What was sequenced was PBMCs. This TCR came from a middle-aged woman in good health and CMV-seropositive. The CDR3: CASKDRRSSYEQYF. CDR3 bases: TGTGCCAGTAAGGACAGGCGAAGCTCCTACGAGCAGTACTTC.